The 27 T cell receptor beta chains reported below all come from one sample, sequenced in a study of CD8+CD57+ T cells in acquired aplastic anemia. Both TCR beta VDJ combination and CDR3 sequence profiling were carried out. Genomic DNA was the template for this profiling. TCRdb itself ran the reads through MiXCR, one entry per CDR3 protein. The sample holds about 200,000 distinct CDR3 sequences; around 49% are singletons and the top ten take 20%. Before being chosen for sequencing, patients had shown CD8+CD57+ cell expansion by flow cytometry. The sequencing input was sorted CD4+, CD8+, or CD8+CD57+ T cells (not recorded which) from PBMCs. The receptors originated from a human donor with aplastic anemia.

For this clonotype: The junction differs from germline at one of its ends, possibly a read error. The chain couples TRBV10-1 to TRBJ1-5; TRBD1 is a possible D gene (5 bases). CDR1 is WNHNN and CDR2 is SYGVQD in the germline V gene (reference sequence). The CDR3 contains 14 residues. CDR3 sequence reads: CASSGRDSNQPQHF. The CDR3 DNA is TGTGCCAGCAGTGGCCGGGACAGCAATCAGCCCCAGCATTTT.

This chain connects TRBV19 to TRBJ2-7; D not resolved. There are 15 residues in the CDR3. CDR1 is LNHDA, CDR2 SQIVND, per germline (reference sequence). V was shortened by 3 bases and J by 7 bases, with 19 bases between the two germline ends. This CDR3 is CASSMSVNSPGEQYF. As DNA, the CDR3 is TGTGCCAGTAGTATGTCGGTTAACAGCCCTGGAGAGCAGTACTTC.

V usage is TRBV10-3 and J usage is TRBJ2-3; 9 bases fit TRBD1. The germline CDR1 and CDR2 sequences are ENHRY and SYGVKD. V lost 4 bases and J lost 1; bases outside the gene matches: 3. This CDR3 is 15 amino acids long. The chain's CDR3 is CAISAGTGRTDTQYF. CDR3 coding DNA: TGTGCCATCAGTGCTGGGACAGGGCGCACAGATACGCAGTATTTT.

This clonotype appeared many times. The chain has TRBV14 and TRBJ1-2; D gene ambiguous. Germline lookup yields CDR1 SGHDN and CDR2 FVKESK. CDR3 length equals 14 residues. Trimming took 0 bases from V and 9 from J, leaving 14 bases between them. CDR3 coding DNA: TGTGCCAGCAGCCAAGACTTGGGCAAACCCCGCTACACCTTC. This gives the protein CASSQDLGKPRYTF.

This clonotype was detected only once. V gene TRBV29-1 combines with J gene TRBJ1-1; D remains unclear. Per the germline V gene, CDR1 is SQVTM and CDR2 is ANQGSEA. The CDR3 length is 13 residues. V lost 3 bases and J 0 bases, leaving 8 bases between the germline ends. Here the CDR3 reads CSVDGQMNTEAFF. In nucleotides, the CDR3 is TGCAGCGTTGATGGGCAGATGAACACTGAAGCTTTCTTT. Full variable domain (remainder filled in from reference TRBV29-1 and TRBJ1-1): SAVISQKPSRDICQRGTSLTIQCQVDSQVTMMFWYRQQPGQSLTLIATANQGSEATYESGFVIDKFPISRPNLTFSTLTVSNMSPEDSSIYLCSVDGQMNTEAFFGQGTRLTVV.

J is TRBJ1-2 and V is TRBV29-1; D unclear. Germline loops: CDR1 SQVTM, CDR2 ANQGSEA. The CDR3 consists of 11 residues. Trimming stripped 4 bases from V and 6 bases from J, with 9 bases between. The chain's CDR3 is CSVGTSNGYTF. Written as DNA, the CDR3 is TGCAGCGTTGGGACGAGTAATGGCTACACCTTC.

On this clonotype itself: Given a much more abundant clone one base away, this may be a read error. The rearrangement joins TRBV12-3 or TRBV12-4 to TRBJ1-3; no definite D call. This CDR3 has 15 residues. CDR3 loop: CASSLDAISGSTIYF. The CDR3 DNA reads TGTGCCAGCAGTTTAGACGCCATCTCTGGAAGCACCATATATTTT.

This clonotype was observed at least ten times. The chain uses TRBV10-3 and TRBJ1-5; D unresolved. The CDR3 sequence is 13 residues long. Germline V gene lookup returns CDR1 ENHRY and CDR2 SYGVKD. V was trimmed by 4 bases and J by 5 bases, leaving 9 bases between them. CDR3 region: CAISVSSDQPQHF. As DNA, the CDR3 is TGTGCCATCAGTGTTTCTTCAGATCAGCCCCAGCATTTT.

This rearrangement joins TRBV10-3 to TRBJ1-5, with D possibly being TRBD1 (5 bases). The CDR3 is 15 amino acids. Germline assignment: CDR1 ENHRY and CDR2 SYGVKD. V was pared by 3 bases and J by 1 base, with 10 bases between. The CDR3 DNA sequence: TGTGCCATCAGTGAACCAGGGTTGAGCAATCAGCCCCAGCATTTT. Translated, it gives CAISEPGLSNQPQHF.

This chain links TRBV12-3 or TRBV12-4 with TRBJ2-7; D is ambiguous. V lost 9 bases and J lost 3, with 21 bases in between. The CDR3 covers 15 residues. The CDR3 nucleotides are TGTGCCAGTAGTCAGCTCCCGGACCTCCACTACGAGCAGTACTTC. Protein product: CASSQLPDLHYEQYF.

This clonotype was recorded at least ten times. V is TRBV5-5 and J is TRBJ2-5; 9 bases match TRBD1. The V segment lost 3 bases and the J segment 4 bases; nucleotides outside the gene matches: 4. In germline, CDR1 is SGHKS, CDR2 YYEKEE (reference sequence). The CDR3 consists of 14 residues. In nucleotides, the CDR3 is TGTGCCAGCAGCTGGCTGACAGGGGGAGAGACCCAGTACTTC. This encodes CASSWLTGGETQYF. The variable domain in full, with the rest retrieved from reference TRBV5-5 and TRBJ2-5, is DAGVTQSPTHLIKTRGQQVTLRCSPISGHKSVSWYQQVLGQGPQFIFQYYEKEERGRGNFPDRFSARQFPNYSSELNVNALLLGDSALYLCASSWLTGGETQYFGPGTRLLVL.

The chain joins TRBV9 to TRBJ2-6, with TRBD2 matching over 10 bases. Germline CDR1 and CDR2: SGDLS and YYNGEE. This CDR3 has 18 residues. V was clipped by 2 bases and J by 4 bases; unmatched bases: 9. CDR3: CASSVTPSGGGGANVLTF. The CDR3 DNA reads TGTGCCAGCAGCGTTACCCCTAGCGGGGGCGGCGGGGCCAACGTCCTGACTTTC.

V gene TRBV9 combines with J gene TRBJ1-2, with no clear D. V lost 5 bases and J 3 bases, leaving 14 bases between the germline ends. Germline CDR1 and CDR2: SGDLS and YYNGEE. The CDR3 runs 14 residues. The chain's CDR3 is CASSDGPIYYGYTF. As DNA, the CDR3 is TGTGCCAGCAGTGACGGACCTATATACTATGGCTACACCTTC.

This sequence joins TRBV5-6 and TRBJ2-2; 8 nucleotides align to TRBD1. Germline CDR1 is SGHDT and CDR2 is YYEEEE. CDR3 length: 15 residues. Trimming removed 4 bases from V and 5 bases from J; junction bases left unmatched: 7. The CDR3 sequence: CASSVGQERTGELFF. The CDR3 DNA follows: TGTGCCAGCAGCGTGGGACAGGAAAGAACCGGGGAGCTGTTTTTT.

The J gene is TRBJ2-7, the V gene TRBV25-1; D remains unclear. The CDR3 loop spans 13 amino acids. Trimming cost V 9 bases and J 6 bases, with 18 bases left between them. CDR1 is MGHDK and CDR2 is SYGVNS in the germline V gene. CDR3 amino acids: CASSIGQALEQYF. The CDR3 DNA follows: TGTGCCAGTAGTATCGGGCAGGCCCTCGAGCAGTACTTC.

Turning to this clonotype: A single base separates this from a much larger clone, so it may be a read error. This chain uses TRBV5-1 with TRBJ1-1; perhaps TRBD1 as D (6 bases). With 10 bases removed from V and 3 bases from J, the gap between germline ends came to 16 bases. Germline V CDR1 and CDR2: SGHRS, YFSETQ. This CDR3 is 13 amino acids long. The CDR3 nucleotides read TGCGCCGGCACCTATGCAGGGGACACTGAAGCTTTCTTT. Its translation: CAGTYAGDTEAFF.

Note on this clonotype: One end of the junction fails to match germline, which may point to a read error. This chain uses TRBV10-3 with TRBJ2-3; perhaps TRBD2 as D (5 bases). The CDR3 spans 13 residues. Germline lookup yields CDR1 ENHRY and CDR2 SYGVKD. The CDR3 bases are TGTGCCAGCAGCACTCCTAGCACCGATACGCAGTATTTT. Its translation: CASSTPSTDTQYF.

At least ten counts were recorded for this clonotype. V usage is TRBV9 and J usage is TRBJ1-6; perhaps TRBD1 as D (6 bases). Germline CDR1 reads SGDLS; CDR2 reads YYNGEE. V was shortened by 4 bases and J by 7 bases, with 15 bases between the two germline ends. The CDR3 sequence is 15 residues long. The CDR3: CASSPPGGRNSPLHF. As DNA, the CDR3 is TGTGCCAGCAGCCCACCCGGGGGCCGCAATTCACCCCTCCACTTT.

Only one count was recorded for this clonotype. This chain joins TRBV20-1 and TRBJ1-6; 10 nucleotides agree with TRBD1. Germline V gives CDR1 DFQATT, CDR2 SNEGSKA (reference sequence). This CDR3 spans 16 amino acids. The ends lost 3 bases at V and 5 bases at J; junction bases unmatched: 7. The CDR3 reads CSARTSGTGDNSPLHF. In nucleotides, the CDR3 is TGCAGTGCTAGGACCTCCGGGACAGGGGATAATTCACCCCTCCACTTT.

This clonotype was seen ten or more times. The chain links TRBV2 to TRBJ2-2; D may match TRBD1 or TRBD2 (5 bases each). Germline values: CDR1 SNHLY, CDR2 FYNNEI. The CDR3 is made up of 11 amino acids. V shed 6 bases and J shed 7 bases, with 6 bases lying between them. CDR3 sequence reads: CASRGVGELFF. CDR3 coding DNA: TGTGCCAGCAGGGGGGTCGGGGAGCTGTTTTTT.

The chain carries TRBV28 and TRBJ1-5, with 8 bases matching TRBD1. V dropped 6 bases and J dropped 5; count of bases not matched to a gene: 12. Germline CDR1 reads MDHEN; CDR2 reads SYDVKM. The length of the CDR3 is 16 residues. The CDR3 DNA reads TGTGCCAGCAGCCAGACAGGGGACGGGGAGGATCAGCCCCAGCATTTT. This sequence encodes CASSQTGDGEDQPQHF.

This clonotype was picked up many times. For the CDR3, the DNA is TGCAGTGCCCTCAGGACTAGCCTGGATGAGCAGTTCTTC. Its protein product is CSALRTSLDEQFF. V usage is TRBV20-1 and J usage is TRBJ2-1; 8 bases line up with TRBD2. CDR1 DFQATT and CDR2 SNEGSKA come from the germline V gene (reference sequence). CDR3 length: 13 residues. V lost 6 bases to trimming and J lost 8 bases; unmatched junction nucleotides: 9.

This clonotype was picked up many times. J is TRBJ1-2 and V is TRBV27; 7 nucleotides align to TRBD1. CDR1 is MNHEY, CDR2 SMNVEV, per germline (reference sequence). Losses at the gene ends were 6 bases for V and 6 bases for J; bases not matched to a gene: 4. The CDR3 covers 12 residues. The CDR3 reads CASRRDRDGYTF. The CDR3 DNA is TGTGCCAGCAGAAGAGACAGGGATGGCTACACCTTC.

This clonotype was detected ten times or more. The chain recombines TRBV27 with TRBJ2-6; D tentatively reads TRBD1 or TRBD2 (5 bases each). The CDR3 contains 17 residues. In germline, CDR1 is MNHEY, CDR2 SMNVEV (reference sequence). Trimming took off 5 bases at V and 0 bases at J, with 14 bases between the two ends. The CDR3 loop reads CASSPRAGSSGANVLTF. The CDR3 nucleotides are TGTGCCAGCAGTCCACGCGCAGGGAGCTCTGGGGCCAACGTCCTGACTTTC.

This clonotype was counted many times. The chain employs TRBV7-9 and TRBJ1-1, with 7 bases fitting TRBD1. With V trimmed by 7 bases and J by 5 bases, 13 bases remained unmatched. Germline values: CDR1 SEHNR, CDR2 FQNEAQ (reference sequence). The CDR3 contains 15 residues. CDR3 sequence (DNA): TGTGCCAGCATCCAAGGGGGCGGGGGCCGGACTGAAGCTTTCTTT. Translation gives CASIQGGGGRTEAFF.

In its sample, this clonotype was seen a few times. Given a much more abundant clone one base away, this may be a read error. J is TRBJ2-7 and V is TRBV14; D might be TRBD1 (6 bases). The CDR3 loop spans 18 amino acids. Trimming stripped 3 bases from V and 5 bases from J, with 26 bases between. Germline V gene lookup returns CDR1 SGHDN and CDR2 FVKESK. CDR3 residues: CASSHTARGFPTAHEQYF. The DNA of the CDR3 is TGTGCCAGCAGCCACACCGCCAGGGGTTTTCCCACCGCCCACGAGCAGTACTTC.

This rearrangement joins TRBV24-1 to TRBJ1-2; D remains ambiguous. The CDR3 has 13 residues. The germline V gene has CDR1 KGHDR and CDR2 SFDVKD. Between the trimmed V and J ends, which lost 4 bases and 7 bases, there was a span of 12 bases. CDR3 nucleotides: TGTGCCACCAGTGAAAACTTGGAGTCTGGCTACACCTTC. Translation gives CATSENLESGYTF.